Following are 5 T cell receptor beta chains from one sample sequenced in a study of cytomegalovirus exposure and HLA in healthy donors. Primers: 60 Vbeta forward and 13 Jbeta reverse. This table comes from immunoSEQ multiplex PCR, and its TCRdb copy is limited to in-frame clones, with some not included. The data contain more than 80,000 clones, about 64% of them seen just once; the ten biggest clones take up less than 3.5%. The sequenced material came from PBMCs. These receptors all come from a female donor in good health and CMV-seronegative.

The table lists this clone with a few counts. This chain joins TRBV5-1 and TRBJ2-2, with 7 nucleotides matching TRBD2. CDR1 SGHRS and CDR2 YFSETQ come from the germline V gene. The CDR3 runs 14 residues. With 0 bases clipped from V and 6 bases from J, the junction kept 2 bases outside the gene matches. CDR3 bases: TGCGCCAGCAGCTTGGGAGCGGGACCCGGGGAGCTGTTTTTT. Translating gives CASSLGAGPGELFF.

The CDR3 DNA follows: TGTGCCAGCAGCAAAGCGCGGTCCTACGAGCAGTACTTC. Translation: CASSKARSYEQYF. The V call is TRBV21-1, the J call TRBJ2-7; TRBD2 is the table's D call and was not checked against the DNA. TRBV21-1 is a pseudogene. The CDR3 sequence is 13 residues long.

V and J are TRBV9 and TRBJ2-5; TRBD2 aligns across 7 bases. Germline V lookup: CDR1 SGDLS, CDR2 YYNGEE. The ends lost 4 bases at V and 1 base at J; junction bases unmatched: 4. The CDR3 is made up of 14 amino acids. As DNA, the CDR3 is TGTGCCAGCAGCCTGGGACTAACCCAAGAGACCCAGTACTTC. Translated, it gives CASSLGLTQETQYF.

The chain employs TRBV2 and TRBJ2-1, with a weak D call TRBD2 (6 bases). The CDR3 extends over 15 amino acids. Germline-derived CDR1 and CDR2 are SNHLY and FYNNEI. V lost 3 bases and J lost 4, with 13 bases in between. CDR3 sequence reads: CASSELAGGYNEQFF. The CDR3 DNA reads TGTGCCAGCAGTGAGTTGGCAGGAGGGTACAATGAGCAGTTCTTC.

The chain links TRBV14 to TRBJ2-5, with 8 bases lining up with TRBD2. The CDR3 is made up of 17 amino acids. CDR1 SGHDN and CDR2 FVKESK come from the germline V gene. V was clipped by 4 bases and J by 2 bases; unmatched bases: 12. The CDR3 is CASSPFPGRAAQETQYF. As DNA, the CDR3 is TGTGCCAGCAGCCCCTTCCCCGGGAGGGCTGCGCAAGAGACCCAGTACTTC.